The 32 T cell receptor beta chains presented below share a single source sample, sequenced in a study of radiation and T cells in renal cell carcinoma. Time point noted: blood 2 weeks post-SBRT. Treatment denoted: 15 Gy SBRT to primary tumor, nephrectomy 4 weeks later. Only in-frame clones appear in the TCRdb table, and some are missing; sequencing was by immunoSEQ multiplex PCR. Of about 120,000 clones in the sample, about 81% were seen once. Source: blood, taken from a patient whose treatment included radiotherapy and nephrectomy. Every receptor here comes from a woman aged 55-70 years with renal cell carcinoma.

This clone was counted once. The genes are TRBV6-5 and TRBJ1-2; D call uncertain. In germline, CDR1 is MNHEY, CDR2 SVGAGI. V lost 3 bases and J 4 bases, leaving 9 bases between the germline ends. CDR3 length: 13 amino acids. CDR3 in amino acids: CASSYRAVYGYTF. The CDR3 DNA is TGTGCCAGCAGTTATAGGGCAGTCTATGGCTACACCTTC.

The V call is TRBV11-1, the J call TRBJ2-7, with D unclear. V lost 5 bases, J lost 7 bases, and 18 bases lay in between. The CDR3 is 14 residues long. Germline V gene lookup returns CDR1 SGHAT and CDR2 FQDESV (reference sequence). CDR3 sequence reads: CASSDRPRTREQYF. In nucleotides, the CDR3 is TGTGCCAGCAGCGATCGCCCCCGGACGCGGGAGCAGTACTTC.

The chain carries TRBV5-1 and TRBJ2-7; the D gene is possibly TRBD1 (5 bases). V gave up 0 bases and J gave up 3 bases, with 13 bases separating them. This CDR3 spans 15 amino acids. CDR1 is SGHRS, CDR2 YFSETQ, per germline. The CDR3 DNA is TGCGCCAGCAGCTTGGTTGGCGACAGCAACTACGAGCAGTACTTC. It yields the protein CASSLVGDSNYEQYF. Full variable domain (rest looked up from reference TRBV5-1 and TRBJ2-7): KAGVTQTPRYLIKTRGQQVTLSCSPISGHRSVSWYQQTPGQGLQFLFEYFSETQRNKGNFPGRFSGRQFSNSRSEMNVSTLELGDSALYLCASSLVGDSNYEQYFGPGTRLTVT.

This clone has ten or more counts. The chain employs TRBV5-1 and TRBJ1-2; 7 nucleotides match TRBD1. The length of the CDR3 is 17 residues. Germline CDR1 SGHRS, CDR2 YFSETQ. V lost 3 bases to trimming and J lost 6 bases; unmatched junction nucleotides: 17. Here the CDR3 DNA reads TGCGCCAGCAGCTCCCGGGGGACAGCCCTACCCTATAATGGCTACACCTTC. This encodes CASSSRGTALPYNGYTF.

V is TRBV6-5 and J is TRBJ2-7; D is uncertain. The CDR3 totals 14 residues. The V gene's germline CDR1 is MNHEY and CDR2 SVGAGI. The ends were cut back, 7 bases at V and 0 bases at J, with 13 bases in the middle. This CDR3 is CASTSTVFSYEQYF. The CDR3 nucleotides are TGTGCCAGCACCTCTACAGTCTTCTCCTACGAGCAGTACTTC.

This clone was seen just once. The chain joins TRBV4-1 to TRBJ2-5, with D possibly called TRBD1 or TRBD2 (5 bases each). The J call is doubtful: the DNA matches TRBJ2-7 better. CDR1 is MGHRA and CDR2 is YSYEKL in the germline V gene. This CDR3 region has 14 residues. CDR3 loop: CASSQGRGGYEQYF. The CDR3 DNA reads TGCGCCAGCAGCCAAGGAAGGGGCGGGTACGAGCAGTACTTC.

This chain links TRBV9 with TRBJ2-3, with unresolved D. CDR3 size: 16 residues. The V end was cut by 4 bases, the J end by 4 bases, with 19 bases between. In germline, CDR1 is SGDLS, CDR2 YYNGEE. CDR3 bases: TGTGCCAGCAGCACACTCTCCACCAACCCCTCAGATACGCAGTATTTT. Translated, it gives CASSTLSTNPSDTQYF.

This chain joins TRBV15 and TRBJ2-7; D possibly corresponds to TRBD2 (5 bases). This CDR3 spans 15 amino acids. Trimming removed 0 bases at V and 2 bases at J, with 11 bases between. CDR1 and CDR2 (germline): LNHNV, YYDKDF (reference sequence). The CDR3 protein is CATSRDQTRAYEQYF. Written as DNA, the CDR3 is TGTGCCACCAGCAGAGATCAAACGAGGGCCTACGAGCAGTACTTC.

A remark on this clone: Other DNA sequences in the same sample also yield this CDR3. This rearrangement joins TRBV7-9 to TRBJ2-7, with unresolved D. The V gene lost 1 base and the J gene lost 7 bases, with 8 bases spanning the gap. The CDR3 covers 12 residues. From germline, CDR1 is SEHNR and CDR2 FQNEAQ (reference sequence). The CDR3, as DNA: TGTGCCAGCAGCTTAGTCGGTGTGGAGCAGTACTTC. This gives the protein CASSLVGVEQYF.

This rearrangement joins TRBV5-8 to TRBJ1-5; D remains unclear. This CDR3 is 13 amino acids long. V was clipped by 4 bases and J by 4 bases, with 9 bases between them. The V gene's germline CDR1 is SGHTS and CDR2 YDEGEE. The CDR3 spells CASSLVGNQPQHF. CDR3 in DNA: TGTGCCAGCAGCCTAGTCGGGAATCAGCCCCAGCATTTT.

The chain has TRBV7-2 and TRBJ1-5; D unresolved. This CDR3 has 14 amino acids. Germline CDR1 and CDR2: SGHTA and FQGNSA. The V gene lost 3 bases and the J gene lost 3 bases, with 9 bases spanning the gap. The CDR3 sequence: CASSLDGNNQPQHF. Written as DNA, the CDR3 is TGTGCCAGCAGCTTGGACGGGAACAATCAGCCCCAGCATTTT. The whole variable domain, filled in from reference TRBV7-2 and TRBJ1-5, reads GAGVSQSPSNKVTEKGKDVELRCDPISGHTALYWYRQSLGQGLEFLIYFQGNSAPDKSGLPSDRFSAERTGGSVSTLTIQRTQQEDSAVYLCASSLDGNNQPQHFGDGTRLSIL.

The genes are TRBV5-4 and TRBJ1-1; the D is unclear. The germline gives CDR1 SGHNT, CDR2 YYREEE (reference sequence). Trimming removed 2 bases from V and 2 bases from J, with 10 bases in between. This CDR3 spans 14 amino acids. The CDR3 sequence: CASSFSRTNTEAFF. CDR3 bases: TGTGCCAGCAGCTTTAGCAGGACCAACACTGAAGCTTTCTTT.

The rearrangement uses TRBV28 and TRBJ1-1, with no clear D. CDR1 MDHEN and CDR2 SYDVKM come from the germline V gene. The CDR3 has 16 amino acids. The V end was cut by 2 bases, the J end by 5 bases, with 18 bases between. As DNA, the CDR3 is TGTGCCAGCAGTTTAAATACACACCAGGTTGGGACTGAAGCTTTCTTT. This encodes CASSLNTHQVGTEAFF. Using reference TRBV28 and TRBJ1-1 for the parts outside the CDR3, the full variable domain is DVKVTQSSRYLVKRTGEKVFLECVQDMDHENMFWYRQDPGLGLRLIYFSYDVKMKEKGDIPEGYSVSREKKERFSLILESASTNQTSMYLCASSLNTHQVGTEAFFGQGTRLTVV.

This sequence joins TRBV18 and TRBJ1-4, with D possibly TRBD1 on 6 matching bases. The germline V and J ends were trimmed by 2 bases and 3 bases, with 13 bases remaining between them. The V gene's germline CDR1 is KGHSH and CDR2 LQKENI. This CDR3 contains 16 residues. The CDR3 DNA is TGTGCCAGCTCACCAAGGGACACACAGCCTAATGAAAAACTGTTTTTT. As protein: CASSPRDTQPNEKLFF.

This sequence joins TRBV5-8 and TRBJ1-2, with D unresolved. CDR3 length: 15 amino acids. The germline V and J ends were trimmed by 6 bases and 8 bases, with 23 bases remaining between them. The V gene's germline CDR1 is SGHTS and CDR2 YDEGEE. The CDR3 spells CASTRGPTHTQGYTF. In DNA form, the CDR3 reads TGTGCCAGCACCCGCGGTCCTACCCACACCCAGGGCTACACCTTC.

This sequence joins TRBV7-9 and TRBJ1-4, with a possible D match to TRBD1 (6 bases). Trimming removed 1 base at V and 8 bases at J, with 14 bases between. The CDR3 is 15 residues long. Looked up from germline, CDR1 is SEHNR and CDR2 is FQNEAQ (reference sequence). This chain's CDR3 is CASSLVTGAGEKLFF. The CDR3 region has the DNA TGTGCCAGCAGCTTAGTTACGGGGGCTGGAGAAAAACTGTTTTTT.

The V gene is TRBV9, the J gene TRBJ2-3; no clear D. Germline V gene lookup returns CDR1 SGDLS and CDR2 YYNGEE. The V and J ends lost 4 bases and 0 bases respectively, with 6 bases between them. The CDR3 has 13 residues. CDR3 sequence reads: CASSIPSTDTQYF. The DNA of the CDR3 is TGTGCCAGCAGCATACCTAGCACAGATACGCAGTATTTT.

J is TRBJ1-5 and V is TRBV18, with D unclear. Looked up from germline, CDR1 is KGHSH and CDR2 is LQKENI. Trimming cost V 5 bases and J 0 bases, with 14 bases left between them. The CDR3 totals 16 residues. The CDR3 reads CASSTKAGYSNQPQHF. As DNA, the CDR3 is TGTGCCAGCTCAACCAAAGCGGGTTATAGCAATCAGCCCCAGCATTTT.

The chain joins TRBV5-1 to TRBJ1-5; TRBD1 aligns across 11 bases. Germline lookup yields CDR1 SGHRS and CDR2 YFSETQ. Trimming cost V 2 bases and J 2 bases; bases outside gene matches: 6. This CDR3 region has 17 residues. The CDR3: CASSFHPGQGGNQPQHF. CDR3 DNA sequence: TGCGCCAGCAGCTTTCATCCGGGACAGGGGGGCAATCAGCCCCAGCATTTT.

The chain has TRBV6-5 and TRBJ2-3; the D is unclear. The V end was cut by 5 bases, the J end by 4 bases, with 4 bases between. The CDR3 runs 11 residues. Germline V gene lookup returns CDR1 MNHEY and CDR2 SVGAGI. CDR3 residues: CASSRADTQYF. The DNA of the CDR3 is TGTGCCAGCAGTCGAGCAGATACGCAGTATTTT.

The rearrangement links TRBV7-8 to TRBJ2-3; 9 nucleotides align to TRBD2. The CDR3 covers 17 residues. Germline V gene lookup returns CDR1 SGHVS and CDR2 FQNEAQ. The V segment lost 5 bases and the J segment 7 bases; nucleotides outside the gene matches: 16. This CDR3 is CASSPGMTSGGVHTQYF. The CDR3 DNA reads TGTGCCAGCAGCCCGGGGATGACTAGCGGAGGTGTGCATACGCAGTATTTT.

The J gene is TRBJ2-1, the V gene TRBV7-9, with TRBD2 matching 12 bases. Germline trimming cut 5 bases from V and 10 bases from J; bases unmatched to any gene: 15. The CDR3 runs 17 residues. Looked up from germline, CDR1 is SEHNR and CDR2 is FQNEAQ (reference sequence). The CDR3 reads CASSRRGGLAGGNEQFF. The CDR3 region has the DNA TGTGCCAGCAGCCGACGTGGTGGCCTAGCGGGGGGGAACGAGCAGTTCTTC.

Concerning this clone itself: Different DNA sequences within this sample yield the same CDR3. V gene TRBV6-1 combines with J gene TRBJ2-2; 15 positions match TRBD2. Losses at the gene ends were 6 bases for V and 4 bases for J; bases not matched to a gene: 0. Germline V gives CDR1 MNHNS, CDR2 SASEGT. CDR3 size: 15 residues. As DNA, the CDR3 is TGTGCCAGCAGGGGACTAGCGGGGGGCACCGGGGAGCTGTTTTTT. Translated: CASRGLAGGTGELFF.

The chain employs TRBV6-1 and TRBJ2-5; the D gene could be TRBD1 or TRBD2 (5 bases each). This CDR3 comprises 17 residues. Trimming took 1 base from V and 5 from J, leaving 20 bases between them. The germline V gene encodes CDR1 MNHNS and CDR2 SASEGT. The CDR3 reads CASSEGVGPPETETQYF. The DNA of the CDR3 is TGTGCCAGCAGTGAAGGGGTGGGACCGCCCGAAACGGAGACCCAGTACTTC.

J is TRBJ2-1 and V is TRBV25-1; 15 nucleotides match TRBD2. The length of the CDR3 is 17 residues. Germline V gene sequence: CDR1 MGHDK, CDR2 SYGVNS. Trimming took 3 bases from V and 4 from J; bases not matched to a gene: 4. Here the CDR3 reads CASSDFGLAGGYNEQFF. CDR3 DNA: TGTGCCAGCAGTGACTTCGGACTAGCGGGAGGGTACAATGAGCAGTTCTTC.

The chain recombines TRBV7-9 with TRBJ2-1; the match to TRBD1 covers 8 bases. J lost 7 bases, V lost 1 base, and 0 bases had no gene match. The CDR3 is 13 amino acids. Germline values: CDR1 SEHNR, CDR2 FQNEAQ (reference sequence). CDR3 protein: CASSLDRGNEQFF. CDR3 DNA: TGTGCCAGCAGCTTAGACAGGGGGAATGAGCAGTTCTTC. The entire variable domain, with the rest obtained from reference TRBV7-9 and TRBJ2-1, is as follows: DTGVSQNPRHKITKRGQNVTFRCDPISEHNRLYWYRQTLGQGPEFLTYFQNEAQLEKSRLLSDRFSAERPKGSFSTLEIQRTEQGDSAMYLCASSLDRGNEQFFGPGTRLTVL.

The chain has TRBV29-1 and TRBJ2-3, with D perhaps assigned TRBD1 or TRBD2 (5 bases each). The CDR3 has 12 amino acids. The V gene's germline CDR1 is SQVTM and CDR2 ANQGSEA. V was cut by 6 bases and J by 2 bases, with 9 bases left in between. Here the CDR3 DNA reads TGCAGCGTAGGGGACGACACAGATACGCAGTATTTT. Residues: CSVGDDTDTQYF.

This rearrangement joins TRBV2 to TRBJ2-5; D tentatively fits TRBD1 or TRBD2 (5 bases each). V was trimmed by 8 bases and J by 3 bases, leaving 13 bases between them. The CDR3 sequence is 13 residues long. Looked up from germline, CDR1 is SNHLY and CDR2 is FYNNEI. The CDR3 is CASGGQAEETQYF. CDR3 DNA: TGTGCCAGCGGGGGTCAAGCGGAAGAGACCCAGTACTTC.

The V gene is TRBV20-1, the J gene TRBJ2-3, with D uncertain. The CDR3 runs 11 residues. CDR1 is DFQATT and CDR2 is SNEGSKA in the germline V gene (reference sequence). Trimming stripped 5 bases from V and 0 bases from J, with 3 bases between. CDR3 residues: CSAASTDTQYF. The CDR3 DNA is TGCAGTGCTGCTAGCACAGATACGCAGTATTTT.

This clone has a single count. The rearrangement uses TRBV5-5 and TRBJ2-1; 8 nucleotides align to TRBD2. V lost 1 base and J lost 4; bases outside the gene matches: 1. The CDR3 runs 14 residues. Germline V lookup: CDR1 SGHKS, CDR2 YYEKEE (reference sequence). Written as DNA, the CDR3 is TGTGCCAGCAGCTTGACTAGCGGATACAATGAGCAGTTCTTC. This encodes CASSLTSGYNEQFF.

The genes are TRBV9 and TRBJ1-3; D gene unclear. V was cut by 4 bases and J by 6 bases, with 8 bases left in between. The CDR3 covers 12 residues. Germline assignment: CDR1 SGDLS and CDR2 YYNGEE. The CDR3 loop reads CASSPDLNTIYF. CDR3 DNA sequence: TGTGCCAGCAGCCCCGACCTAAACACCATATATTTT.

The chain is built from TRBV11-2 and TRBJ1-2, with TRBD1 as a possible D gene (5 bases). The ends were cut back, 4 bases at V and 4 bases at J, with 13 bases in the middle. The length of the CDR3 is 14 residues. CDR1 SGHAT and CDR2 FQNNGV come from the germline V gene. Written as DNA, the CDR3 is TGTGCCAGCAGCTCGGGACTCGTGGGCTATGGCTACACCTTC. This encodes CASSSGLVGYGYTF.